These T cell receptor beta chains were read from a single sample in a study of spatial heterogeneity in lung cancer. TCRdb ran MiXCR on the 5' RACE reads and lists one entry per CDR3 protein. Of around 3,400 distinct CDR3 sequences listed, approximately 6% are singletons. Sequenced here: lung tumor tissue, sampled at surgery. The receptors derive from a female donor with early-stage non-small cell lung cancer. Each CDR3 is given with its conserved first and last residue.

j_gene	v_gene	CDR3aa
TRBJ2-6	TRBV6-5	CATRDILNSGANVLTF
TRBJ2-2	TRBV6-5	CASRPVDRVRRLTGELFF
TRBJ2-1	TRBV5-1	CASRAGQGNEQFF
TRBJ2-3	TRBV5-4	CASSQQGQGNADTQYF
TRBJ1-5	TRBV20-1	CSASRETGGLLANQPQHF
TRBJ2-2	TRBV20-1	CSASIPNTGELFF
TRBJ1-4	TRBV4-1	CASSQLPGQAGKLFF
TRBJ2-3	TRBV6-6	CASSYAGVSTDTQYF
TRBJ2-2	TRBV11-2	CASSIAGVGTGELFF
TRBJ2-1	TRBV12-3/TRBV12-4	CASSGTSGFNEQFF
TRBJ2-1	TRBV4-2	CASSQGRGKLNFNNEQFF
TRBJ2-1	TRBV28	CASSSPGQPTYNGRFF
TRBJ2-3	TRBV11-3	CASSKAELAGGGNTQYF
TRBJ1-1	TRBV28	CASSLLTVPNTEAFF
TRBJ2-7	TRBV3-1	CASSQEGTGGYEQYF
TRBJ1-2	TRBV14	CASSPGPGGYTF
TRBJ2-7	TRBV28	CASSPYRGVSEQYF
TRBJ2-1	TRBV19	CASSSSASAYNEQFF
TRBJ2-3	TRBV7-2	CASSLDTYRGSDTQYF
TRBJ1-5	TRBV19	CASEETRNQPQHF
TRBJ2-7	TRBV7-2	CASSLAHSSPYEQYF
TRBJ2-1	TRBV5-1	CASKGTSGSSYNEQFF
TRBJ1-2	TRBV20-1	CSARVRPGYTF
TRBJ2-2	TRBV7-9	CASSLELAATGELFF
TRBJ1-2	TRBV2	CASSIQGGYGYTF
TRBJ1-1	TRBV12-3/TRBV12-4	CASSFAFPIENTEAFF
TRBJ2-1	TRBV6-2/TRBV6-3	CASSYLGSYNEQFF
TRBJ2-7	TRBV5-5	CASSLDRGPYEQYF
TRBJ1-1	TRBV27	CASSLKGARTEAFF
TRBJ2-5	TRBV12-3/TRBV12-4	CASSVPGTQETQYF
TRBJ1-5	TRBV29-1	CSVALSGGMQPQHF
TRBJ1-1	TRBV6-5	CASSPGSSRTEAFF
TRBJ2-5	TRBV7-2	CASSLASSGRAETQYF
TRBJ1-3	TRBV12-3/TRBV12-4	CASSFGTSGNTIYF
TRBJ2-2	TRBV7-3	CASSFGQGGAGELFF
TRBJ2-5	TRBV18	CASSPQREGETQYF
TRBJ1-5	TRBV4-2	CASSQETRLDNQPQHF
TRBJ1-5	TRBV30	CAWSMGQVDNQPQHF
TRBJ2-3	TRBV4-3	CASSQIRGPTDTQYF
TRBJ1-1	TRBV27	CASNPLRGPEAFF
TRBJ2-3	TRBV6-5	CASSYLGTDTQYF
TRBJ1-5	TRBV28	CASSLYGQYSNQPQHF
TRBJ1-5	TRBV5-5	CASSLVPGGDQPQHF
TRBJ1-2	TRBV27	CASSLDSTGGSGYTF
TRBJ2-6	TRBV11-2	CASSLGGNGANVLTF
TRBJ2-7	TRBV28	CASSYRTGGLPYEQYF
TRBJ1-1	TRBV2	CASSEALTGQAFF
TRBJ1-3	TRBV12-3/TRBV12-4	CASSERGRSGNTIYF
TRBJ1-5	TRBV5-6	CASSYFSGRRNQPQHF
TRBJ1-1	TRBV7-8	CASSFGQKNTEAFF
TRBJ2-6	TRBV4-3	CASSLNRGGGANVLTF
TRBJ2-7	TRBV9	CASSVGLPLSYEQYF